Below, 13 T cell receptor beta chains from the same sample are listed, as sequenced in a study of CD8 T cells in ankylosing spondylitis. Study-wide results and caveats: Several highly homologous variants made up a TCR beta motif, and this motif appeared characteristic of ankylosing spondylitis blood.

Their cognate antigens are unknown. One entry per CDR3 protein results from TCRdb running MiXCR on the 5' RACE reads. The sample contains around 480,000 distinct CDR3 sequences, more than 15% of which appear only once. The sequenced sample was blood, either unsorted or a sorted T cell fraction (not recorded which). The receptor source for this set is a male donor with ankylosing spondylitis.

This chain connects TRBV20-1 to TRBJ2-1; D not certain. Germline V gives CDR1 DFQATT, CDR2 SNEGSKA (reference sequence). The CDR3 consists of 16 residues. Trimming pared 2 bases from V and 0 bases from J, leaving 14 bases between. CDR3 sequence reads: CSARRDLTRSYNEQFF. The CDR3 DNA reads TGCAGTGCTAGACGAGACTTAACCCGCTCCTACAATGAGCAGTTCTTC.

This clonotype has a handful of counts. This chain connects TRBV27 to TRBJ1-6, with D hard to call. This CDR3 contains 14 residues. Germline lookup yields CDR1 MNHEY and CDR2 SMNVEV (reference sequence). Trimming removed 7 bases from V and 7 bases from J, with 14 bases in between. The CDR3 sequence: CASKPTDRNSPLHF. The CDR3, as DNA: TGTGCCAGCAAACCGACGGATAGGAATTCACCCCTCCACTTT.

This clonotype was observed a few times. V gene TRBV12-3 or TRBV12-4 combines with J gene TRBJ1-1; D might be TRBD1 (6 bases). The CDR3 spans 15 residues. Trimming left V 0 bases short and J 4 bases short, with 12 bases between. The CDR3 is CASSLARGAGTEAFF. The CDR3 DNA follows: TGTGCCAGCAGTTTAGCCCGGGGGGCAGGCACTGAAGCTTTCTTT.

The table lists this clonotype with a few counts. The chain carries TRBV20-1 and TRBJ2-7, with TRBD1 identical over 9 bases. The CDR3 has 16 residues. Germline lookup yields CDR1 DFQATT and CDR2 SNEGSKA (reference sequence). V lost 4 bases to trimming and J lost 3 bases; unmatched junction nucleotides: 13. Here the CDR3 reads CSATNPGTGSGYEQYF. The CDR3, as DNA: TGCAGTGCTACAAATCCCGGGACAGGGTCCGGCTACGAGCAGTACTTC.

This clonotype has a handful of counts. The gene calls are TRBV5-1 and TRBJ1-1; a possible D gene is TRBD1 (5 bases). V was shortened by 1 base and J by 4 bases, with 14 bases between the two germline ends. The germline gives CDR1 SGHRS, CDR2 YFSETQ. The CDR3 contains 15 residues. The DNA of the CDR3 is TGCGCCAGCAGCTTGTACCCACAGGCTTCCACTGAAGCTTTCTTT. It yields the protein CASSLYPQASTEAFF.

The rearrangement uses TRBV6-1 and TRBJ2-3, with 8 bases matching TRBD1. V shed 6 bases, J shed 4 bases, and the junction held 9 bases outside the gene matches. Germline loops: CDR1 MNHNS, CDR2 SASEGT. This CDR3 is built from 15 residues. CDR3 in amino acids: CASSRGQQGADTQYF. The DNA of the CDR3 is TGTGCCAGCAGCCGCGGACAACAGGGGGCAGATACGCAGTATTTT.

This clonotype was counted between two and nine times. The rearrangement joins TRBV20-1 to TRBJ1-2; TRBD1 is a possible D gene (6 bases). Trimming took off 4 bases at V and 4 bases at J, with 10 bases between the two ends. CDR1 and CDR2 from the germline V gene are DFQATT and SNEGSKA (reference sequence). The CDR3 has 12 amino acids. The CDR3 DNA reads TGCAGTGCTACGGGACACCTCTATGGCTACACCTTC. Its translation: CSATGHLYGYTF.

This sequence joins TRBV10-2 and TRBJ2-1; D perhaps matches TRBD2 (5 bases). CDR3 length equals 12 residues. V lost 5 bases to trimming and J lost 9 bases, with 11 bases between them. Looked up from germline, CDR1 is WSHSY and CDR2 is SAAADI. CDR3 residues: CASSPSSLEQFF. CDR3 nucleotides: TGCGCCAGCAGTCCTAGCAGTCTTGAGCAGTTCTTC.

This clonotype was recorded at least ten times. This chain connects TRBV6-1 to TRBJ1-6; D unclear. V was shortened by 1 base and J by 8 bases, with 6 bases between the two germline ends. This CDR3 is built from 13 residues. Germline assignment: CDR1 MNHNS and CDR2 SASEGT. The DNA for the CDR3 is TGTGCCAGCAGTGAAGGGGTTGATTCACCCCTCCACTTT. Translating it yields CASSEGVDSPLHF.

In this sample, this clonotype turned up many times. The V call is TRBV29-1, the J call TRBJ2-3; D is possibly TRBD1 (5 bases). Germline V lookup: CDR1 SQVTM, CDR2 ANQGSEA. The CDR3 runs 12 residues. V was cut by 2 bases and J by 4 bases, with 7 bases left in between. The CDR3 here is CSVEWGADTQYF. The CDR3 coding sequence is TGCAGCGTTGAATGGGGCGCAGATACGCAGTATTTT.

This clonotype was seen a few times. The chain couples TRBV6-2 or TRBV6-3 to TRBJ2-1; 11 bases align to TRBD2. The germline gives CDR1 MNHEY, CDR2 SVGEGT. With V trimmed by 5 bases and J by 2 bases, 8 bases remained unmatched. The CDR3 has 17 residues. DNA for the CDR3: TGTGCCAGCAGTCCTCCCCTTAGCGGGAGGGCCTACAATGAGCAGTTCTTC. Its translation is CASSPPLSGRAYNEQFF.

This clonotype was seen repeatedly, ten times or more. The chain uses TRBV12-3 or TRBV12-4 and TRBJ2-3; TRBD1 matches at 7 bases. Trimming at V came to 6 bases and at J to 2 bases, leaving 2 bases not matched to a gene. This CDR3 contains 13 residues. The CDR3: CASRQGTTDTQYF. The DNA for the CDR3 is TGTGCCAGCAGACAGGGGACCACAGATACGCAGTATTTT.

This clonotype occurred a few times. The chain uses TRBV5-8 and TRBJ2-2; D is undetermined. V dropped 2 bases and J dropped 1 base, with 3 bases sitting between them. This CDR3 comprises 13 residues. Germline V gene sequence: CDR1 SGHTS, CDR2 YDEGEE. CDR3 in DNA: TGTGCCAGCAGCTTTTGGAACACCGGGGAGCTGTTTTTT. It yields the protein CASSFWNTGELFF.